This is a list of T cell receptor beta chains from one sample in a study of response to subunit inactivated influenza vaccine. TCRdb itself ran the RT-PCR reads through MiXCR, one entry per CDR3 protein. This table holds roughly 790,000 distinct CDR3 sequences, about 20% found once. Sample: PBMCs from blood, taken around 5 days after vaccination. These receptors all come from a man in his fifties who received an inactivated influenza vaccine. Both conserved end residues are part of each CDR3. The order of the fields is J gene, D gene, V gene, clone size, CDR3 DNA, CDR3 protein. A D gene is named only where the DNA matches it firmly. Clone size is given for some rows only: seen once, a few or many times, or a class if the clone is expanded.

J gene: TRBJ2-3; D gene: .; V gene: TRBV24-1; clone size: .; CDR3 DNA: TGTGCCACCAGTGATTTGAGGGCGCAAAGCACATATACGCAGTATTTT; CDR3 protein: CATSDLRAQSTYTQYF
J gene: TRBJ2-7; D gene: TRBD1; V gene: TRBV20-1; clone size: .; CDR3 DNA: TGCAGTGCTAGAGATCTCTGGACAGGGGGCCACGAGCAGTACTTC; CDR3 protein: CSARDLWTGGHEQYF
J gene: TRBJ2-3; D gene: TRBD1; V gene: TRBV20-1; clone size: .; CDR3 DNA: TGCAGTGCAAGGACAGGGTTCGGCACAGATACGCAGTATTTT; CDR3 protein: CSARTGFGTDTQYF
J gene: TRBJ2-1; D gene: TRBD1; V gene: TRBV7-6; clone size: .; CDR3 DNA: TGTGCCAGCAGCAACGGACAGGGGGCGCGGGGTGAGCAGTTCTTC; CDR3 protein: CASSNGQGARGEQFF
J gene: TRBJ2-7; D gene: .; V gene: TRBV7-2; clone size: few; CDR3 DNA: TGTGCCAGCAGCTTTTTAGGTTCTCTCAGCTCCTACGAGCAGTACTTC; CDR3 protein: CASSFLGSLSSYEQYF
J gene: TRBJ1-2; D gene: .; V gene: TRBV20-1; clone size: .; CDR3 DNA: TGCAGTGCTAGACCGTGGGACGGGACCGAAGCTAACTATGGCTACACCTTC; CDR3 protein: CSARPWDGTEANYGYTF
J gene: TRBJ1-1; D gene: .; V gene: TRBV4-2; clone size: .; CDR3 DNA: TGTGCCAGCAGCCAAGTCCATGAAGCTTTCTTT; CDR3 protein: CASSQVHEAFF
J gene: TRBJ2-5; D gene: .; V gene: TRBV7-2; clone size: .; CDR3 DNA: TGTGCCAGCAGCTTAGGGCCTAGAGGGGGGGAGACCCAGTACTTC; CDR3 protein: CASSLGPRGGETQYF
J gene: TRBJ2-5; D gene: TRBD2; V gene: TRBV4-2; clone size: few; CDR3 DNA: TGTGCCAGCAGCCAAGCCTTCGGGATAGCGGGTTATCAAGAGACCCAGTACTTC; CDR3 protein: CASSQAFGIAGYQETQYF
J gene: TRBJ2-5; D gene: .; V gene: TRBV4-2; clone size: many; CDR3 DNA: TGTGCCAGCAGCCAAGAGGGGGGAGAGACCCAGTACTTC; CDR3 protein: CASSQEGGETQYF
J gene: TRBJ1-5; D gene: .; V gene: TRBV20-1; clone size: .; CDR3 DNA: TGCAGTGCTAGTTCGGCAGACAATCAGCCCCAGCATTTT; CDR3 protein: CSASSADNQPQHF
J gene: TRBJ2-4; D gene: .; V gene: TRBV6-2/TRBV6-3; clone size: .; CDR3 DNA: TGTGCCAGCAGTTTTGAACTAGCCAAAAACATTCAGTACTTC; CDR3 protein: CASSFELAKNIQYF
J gene: TRBJ2-2; D gene: TRBD1; V gene: TRBV11-2; clone size: few; CDR3 DNA: TGTGCCAGCAGCTTCTTAGGACAGGGGACCGGGGAGCTGTTTTTT; CDR3 protein: CASSFLGQGTGELFF
J gene: TRBJ2-7; D gene: .; V gene: TRBV3-1; clone size: .; CDR3 DNA: TGTGCCAGCAGCCAATATGCTCGAGAGCAGTACTTC; CDR3 protein: CASSQYAREQYF
J gene: TRBJ2-6; D gene: TRBD1; V gene: TRBV4-1; clone size: .; CDR3 DNA: TGCGCCAGCAGGCCGACAGGGACCGGGGCCAACGTCCTGACTTTC; CDR3 protein: CASRPTGTGANVLTF
J gene: TRBJ2-2; D gene: .; V gene: TRBV10-2; clone size: few; CDR3 DNA: TGCGCCAGCAGTGAACAAACGAACACCGGGGAGCTGTTTTTT; CDR3 protein: CASSEQTNTGELFF
J gene: TRBJ2-3; D gene: .; V gene: TRBV7-8; clone size: few; CDR3 DNA: TGTGCCAGCAGCCTGGGGGTGGGTAGATCCACAGATACGCAGTATTTT; CDR3 protein: CASSLGVGRSTDTQYF
J gene: TRBJ2-7; D gene: TRBD1; V gene: TRBV20-1; clone size: .; CDR3 DNA: TGCAGTGTCTACAGGGGGCTCTCCTACGAGCAGTACTTC; CDR3 protein: CSVYRGLSYEQYF
J gene: TRBJ1-6; D gene: .; V gene: TRBV7-9; clone size: .; CDR3 DNA: TGTGCCAGCAGCTTACCCGGGAATAATTCACCCCTCCACTTT; CDR3 protein: CASSLPGNNSPLHF
J gene: TRBJ2-5; D gene: .; V gene: TRBV7-6; clone size: once; CDR3 DNA: TGTGCCAGCAGCCCCCGGTTGCGACCAGGGACCCAGTACTTC; CDR3 protein: CASSPRLRPGTQYF
J gene: TRBJ2-1; D gene: .; V gene: TRBV18; clone size: .; CDR3 DNA: TGTGCCAGCTCACGCAACCGGCCGGGAAACCAGTTAGATGAGCAGTTCTTC; CDR3 protein: CASSRNRPGNQLDEQFF
J gene: TRBJ2-7; D gene: .; V gene: TRBV3-1; clone size: .; CDR3 DNA: TGTGCCAGCAGCCAAACAAGTTCCCACTACGAGCAGTACTTC; CDR3 protein: CASSQTSSHYEQYF
J gene: TRBJ2-2; D gene: .; V gene: TRBV4-2; clone size: .; CDR3 DNA: TGTGCCAGCAGCCAAGAGGGGGGATTTTCAACCGGGGAGCTGTTTTTT; CDR3 protein: CASSQEGGFSTGELFF
J gene: TRBJ1-4; D gene: .; V gene: TRBV5-1; clone size: .; CDR3 DNA: TGCGCCAGCAGCTTGGAAGGGCTTGGGGAAAAACTGTTTTTT; CDR3 protein: CASSLEGLGEKLFF
J gene: TRBJ2-1; D gene: .; V gene: TRBV20-1; clone size: few; CDR3 DNA: TGCAGTGCTAGGGGGCATCCCCGGCGGGGCAATGAGCAGTTCTTC; CDR3 protein: CSARGHPRRGNEQFF
J gene: TRBJ1-2; D gene: .; V gene: TRBV12-3/TRBV12-4; clone size: many; CDR3 DNA: TGTGCCAGCTCACCAGGGAGTTATGGCTACACCTTC; CDR3 protein: CASSPGSYGYTF
J gene: TRBJ2-1; D gene: .; V gene: TRBV6-6; clone size: .; CDR3 DNA: TGTGCCAGCATGGAAGGGATCAATGAGCAGTTCTTC; CDR3 protein: CASMEGINEQFF
J gene: TRBJ2-4; D gene: TRBD2; V gene: TRBV18; clone size: few; CDR3 DNA: TGTGCCAGCTCACTAGCGGGTTCCAAAAACATTCAGTACTTC; CDR3 protein: CASSLAGSKNIQYF
J gene: TRBJ1-2; D gene: .; V gene: TRBV3-1; clone size: .; CDR3 DNA: TGTGCCAGCAGCCAAGGTGCCGGGACGTTTAACTATGGCTACACCTTC; CDR3 protein: CASSQGAGTFNYGYTF
J gene: TRBJ2-7; D gene: TRBD2; V gene: TRBV27; clone size: few; CDR3 DNA: TGTGCCAGCAGTTTATCGACCCCTAGCGGGAGTGTCTACGAGCAGTACTTC; CDR3 protein: CASSLSTPSGSVYEQYF
J gene: TRBJ1-6; D gene: .; V gene: TRBV4-3; clone size: .; CDR3 DNA: TGCGCCAGCAGCCAAAGCGGCACTGATTCACCCCTCCACTTT; CDR3 protein: CASSQSGTDSPLHF
J gene: TRBJ2-1; D gene: .; V gene: TRBV5-1; clone size: .; CDR3 DNA: TGCGCCAGCAGCATACGACAGGCGCCGGGGCTCCTCAATGAGCAGTTCTTC; CDR3 protein: CASSIRQAPGLLNEQFF
J gene: TRBJ2-7; D gene: .; V gene: TRBV29-1; clone size: few; CDR3 DNA: TGCAGCGTTGCATACGGAGGCTCGAGAGAGCAGTACTTC; CDR3 protein: CSVAYGGSREQYF
J gene: TRBJ2-5; D gene: TRBD2; V gene: TRBV7-2; clone size: .; CDR3 DNA: TGTGCCAGCAGCTTAGGCGGGGGAGAGGGGGAGACCCAGTACTTC; CDR3 protein: CASSLGGGEGETQYF
J gene: TRBJ2-5; D gene: .; V gene: TRBV20-1; clone size: .; CDR3 DNA: TGCAGTGCTAGAGATCCTAGACAGCCTCAAGAGACCCAGTACTTC; CDR3 protein: CSARDPRQPQETQYF
J gene: TRBJ2-7; D gene: .; V gene: TRBV6-1; clone size: .; CDR3 DNA: TGTGCCAGCAGTCGACCCGGGACATTCGAGCAGTACTTC; CDR3 protein: CASSRPGTFEQYF
J gene: TRBJ2-2; D gene: TRBD1; V gene: TRBV6-2/TRBV6-3; clone size: few; CDR3 DNA: TGTGCCAGCAGGGGACAGGGCGCCGGGGAGCTGTTTTTT; CDR3 protein: CASRGQGAGELFF
J gene: TRBJ2-5; D gene: .; V gene: TRBV24-1; clone size: few; CDR3 DNA: TGTGCCACCTCGTTCACCGAGCAAGAGACCCAGTACTTC; CDR3 protein: CATSFTEQETQYF
J gene: TRBJ2-7; D gene: .; V gene: TRBV7-2; clone size: few; CDR3 DNA: TGTGCCAGCAGCTTAGGTTTTCTGCAGAACTACGAGCAGTACTTC; CDR3 protein: CASSLGFLQNYEQYF
J gene: TRBJ2-3; D gene: TRBD2; V gene: TRBV20-1; clone size: few; CDR3 DNA: TGCAGTGCTAGCGGGGGGGCAGATACGCAGTATTTT; CDR3 protein: CSASGGADTQYF
J gene: TRBJ2-5; D gene: TRBD1; V gene: TRBV6-2/TRBV6-3; clone size: .; CDR3 DNA: TGTGCCAGCAGTTACCCCTGGGACAGGGAAGAGACCCAGTACTTC; CDR3 protein: CASSYPWDREETQYF
J gene: TRBJ1-3; D gene: .; V gene: TRBV12-3/TRBV12-4; clone size: few; CDR3 DNA: TGTGCCAGCAGGAGCGGGGGAAGCGGAAACACCATATATTTT; CDR3 protein: CASRSGGSGNTIYF
J gene: TRBJ2-1; D gene: TRBD2; V gene: TRBV6-1; clone size: few; CDR3 DNA: TGTGCCAGCAGTGAAGCGCTGGGGGGACTAGCGGGAGGGGTTGAGCAGTTCTTC; CDR3 protein: CASSEALGGLAGGVEQFF
J gene: TRBJ2-5; D gene: .; V gene: TRBV7-9; clone size: few; CDR3 DNA: TGTGCCAGCAGCCCATGGACATCCGAGGAGACCCAGTACTTC; CDR3 protein: CASSPWTSEETQYF
J gene: TRBJ1-2; D gene: .; V gene: TRBV5-1; clone size: few; CDR3 DNA: TGCGCCAGCAGCGCCGACAGCTTACAAGGCTACACCTTC; CDR3 protein: CASSADSLQGYTF